A single sample is the source of the 13 T cell receptor beta chains below, sequenced in a study of cytomegalovirus exposure and HLA in healthy donors. Primers: 60 Vbeta forward and 13 Jbeta reverse. Measured with immunoSEQ multiplex PCR; TCRdb has only the in-frame clones, and not every one. The sample consists of around 100,000 clones, about 68% of them appearing once. The material sequenced was PBMCs. These receptors originate from a male donor in good health and CMV-seropositive.

This clone was found a few times. The chain recombines TRBV5-4 with TRBJ2-5; weak D call: TRBD1 (6 bases). Trimming cost V 0 bases and J 5 bases, with 11 bases left between them. This CDR3 spans 14 amino acids. Looked up from germline, CDR1 is SGHNT and CDR2 is YYREEE (reference sequence). CDR3 region: CASSLEDRRETQYF. CDR3 nucleotide sequence: TGTGCCAGCAGCTTGGAGGACAGACGGGAGACCCAGTACTTC.

The chain combines TRBV7-8 with TRBJ2-5, with TRBD2 as a possible D gene (7 bases). This CDR3 is built from 16 residues. Germline V gene lookup returns CDR1 SGHVS and CDR2 FQNEAQ. V was clipped by 4 bases and J by 0 bases, with 15 bases between them. The CDR3 spells CASSWGGGSYQETQYF. The CDR3 nucleotides read TGTGCCAGCAGCTGGGGGGGCGGGTCGTACCAAGAGACCCAGTACTTC. The full variable domain, in which reference TRBV7-8 and TRBJ2-5 provide the parts outside the CDR3, is GAGVSQSPRYKVAKRGQDVALRCDPISGHVSLFWYQQALGQGPEFLTYFQNEAQLDKSGLPSDRFFAERPEGSVSTLKIQRTQQEDSAVYLCASSWGGGSYQETQYFGPGTRLLVL.

The V call is TRBV9, the J call TRBJ2-5, with 11 nucleotides matching TRBD2. This CDR3 is built from 17 residues. Per the germline V gene, CDR1 is SGDLS and CDR2 is YYNGEE. The V gene end was trimmed by 0 bases and the J gene end by 3 bases; junction bases not matched to a gene: 7. CDR3 nucleotides: TGTGCCAGCAGCGTAGGGGCTAGCGGGGGGATAGAAGAGACCCAGTACTTC. It translates to CASSVGASGGIEETQYF. Using reference TRBV9 and TRBJ2-5 for the parts outside the CDR3, the full variable domain is DSGVTQTPKHLITATGQRVTLRCSPRSGDLSVYWYQQSLDQGLQFLIQYYNGEERAKGNILERFSAQQFPDLHSELNLSSLELGDSALYFCASSVGASGGIEETQYFGPGTRLLVL.

The CDR3, as DNA: TGTGCCAGCAGCTTGGTCAGCGGGGGGGCGGGGGAGCAGTACTTC. Protein product: CASSLVSGGAGEQYF. This chain joins TRBV5-4 and TRBJ2-7, with 10 bases matching TRBD2. CDR3 length: 15 residues. V lost 0 bases to trimming and J lost 7 bases; unmatched junction nucleotides: 7. The germline CDR1 and CDR2 sequences are SGHNT and YYREEE (reference sequence).

The V and J genes are TRBV5-1 and TRBJ1-1; 9 nucleotides align to TRBD1. The CDR3 contains 14 residues. The V and J ends lost 1 base and 5 bases, in that order; junction bases with no gene match: 3. CDR1 is SGHRS and CDR2 is YFSETQ in the germline V gene. The CDR3 reads CASSLRQGETEAFF. The CDR3 nucleotides are TGCGCCAGCAGCTTGCGACAGGGGGAGACTGAAGCTTTCTTT.

On this clone itself: The junction and the germline gene differ at one end; a read error may be behind it. This same CDR3 is encoded by further DNA sequences in the sample. The V call is TRBV9, the J call TRBJ2-7; TRBD1 is a possible D gene (5 bases). The CDR3 loop spans 14 amino acids. Germline V lookup: CDR1 SGDLS, CDR2 YYNGEE. The CDR3 DNA follows: TGCGCCAGCAGCGTAGGAGCAGGGCACTACGAGCAGTACTTC. Amino acid sequence: CASSVGAGHYEQYF.

V usage is TRBV9 and J usage is TRBJ2-3, with a tentative D call TRBD1 (5 bases). Germline V gene data show CDR1 as SGDLS and CDR2 as YYNGEE. CDR3 length: 16 amino acids. Deletions cut 1 base from V and 1 base from J, with 13 bases between. The CDR3 sequence is CASSVLPLRGTDTQYF. The CDR3 DNA sequence: TGTGCCAGCAGCGTATTGCCTCTCAGGGGCACAGATACGCAGTATTTT.

J is TRBJ2-7 and V is TRBV5-1, with a possible D match to TRBD1 (6 bases). The CDR3 contains 14 residues. Germline values: CDR1 SGHRS, CDR2 YFSETQ. The V and J ends lost 1 base and 6 bases respectively, with 14 bases between them. CDR3 bases: TGCGCCAGCAGCTTGAGTGGGGGCTTGTGCGAGCAGTACTTC. Its translation is CASSLSGGLCEQYF.

This rearrangement joins TRBV4-1 to TRBJ2-3; D remains unclear. The V gene's germline CDR1 is MGHRA and CDR2 YSYEKL. Trimming cost V 4 bases and J 0 bases, with 20 bases left between them. This CDR3 comprises 18 residues. The DNA for the CDR3 is TGCGCCAGCAGCCGGAGCCGATCGAGCATGACTAGCACAGATACGCAGTATTTT. Protein: CASSRSRSSMTSTDTQYF.

This clone was observed a handful of times. This chain joins TRBV11-3 and TRBJ2-3; 11 bases map to TRBD2. With 3 bases clipped from V and 4 bases from J, the junction kept 12 bases outside the gene matches. This CDR3 has 18 residues. The germline gives CDR1 SGHNT, CDR2 YENEEA. The CDR3 region has the DNA TGTGCCAGCAGCTTCCGAAGTACGACTAGCGGGGTACCAGATACGCAGTATTTT. It translates to CASSFRSTTSGVPDTQYF.

This sequence joins TRBV2 and TRBJ2-5; 8 bases map to TRBD2. Trimming took 5 bases from V and 5 from J; bases not matched to a gene: 13. There are 16 residues in the CDR3. CDR1 and CDR2 from the germline V gene are SNHLY and FYNNEI. In DNA, the CDR3 is TGTGCCAGCAGTTCACCCCGGGGGGGCGGGGGTGAGACCCAGTACTTC. It translates to CASSSPRGGGGETQYF.

There are a few counts of this clone. The V gene is TRBV2, the J gene TRBJ1-5, with a weak D call TRBD1 (5 bases). The germline V gene encodes CDR1 SNHLY and CDR2 FYNNEI. The CDR3 loop spans 15 amino acids. Trimming removed 4 bases from V and 4 bases from J, with 14 bases in between. The CDR3 sequence is CASSGGGVRNQPQHF. In DNA form, the CDR3 reads TGTGCCAGCAGTGGGGGCGGGGTAAGGAATCAGCCCCAGCATTTT.

The J gene is TRBJ2-5, the V gene TRBV14; 7 bases line up with TRBD2. Trimming at V came to 3 bases and at J to 5 bases, leaving 12 bases not matched to a gene. From germline, CDR1 is SGHDN and CDR2 FVKESK. This CDR3 is built from 16 residues. CDR3 DNA sequence: TGTGCCAGCAGCCACGGACGGACTAGTTTCGAGGAGACCCAGTACTTC. This codes for CASSHGRTSFEETQYF.